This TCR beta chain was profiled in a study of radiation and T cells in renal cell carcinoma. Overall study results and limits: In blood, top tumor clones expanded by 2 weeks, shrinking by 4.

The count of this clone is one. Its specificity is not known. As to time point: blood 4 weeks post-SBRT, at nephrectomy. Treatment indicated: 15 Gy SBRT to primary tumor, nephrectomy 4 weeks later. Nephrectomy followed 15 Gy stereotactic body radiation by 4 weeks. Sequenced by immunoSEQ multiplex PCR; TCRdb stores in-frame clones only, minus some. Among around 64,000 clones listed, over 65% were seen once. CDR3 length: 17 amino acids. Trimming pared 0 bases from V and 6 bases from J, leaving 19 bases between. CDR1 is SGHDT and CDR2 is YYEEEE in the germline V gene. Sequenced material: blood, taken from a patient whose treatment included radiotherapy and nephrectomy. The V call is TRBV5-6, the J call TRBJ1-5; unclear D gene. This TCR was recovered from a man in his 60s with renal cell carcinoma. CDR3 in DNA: TGTGCCAGCAGCTTGGCCGGAGACCCCAGCCGAGGTCAGCCCCAGCATTTT. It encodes CASSLAGDPSRGQPQHF.